This is a list of T cell receptor beta chains from one sample in a study of T cell repertoires in cytomegalovirus infection. TCRdb redid the calling of the reads with MiXCR, one entry per CDR3 protein. The table has hundreds of thousands of distinct CDR3 sequences, roughly 33% seen once. For these receptors, no antigen is known. The sequencing here drew on cultured PBMCs, taken from culture after CMV antigen stimulation. Receptors were obtained from a human donor in good health (CMV status not recorded). Some clones in this sample may be carry-over from other donors' samples. Both conserved end residues are part of each CDR3. Each record gives: J gene, V gene, clone size, D gene, CDR3 DNA, CDR3 protein. D genes are given only for firm matches. Size is stated for part of the rows, as once, few or many counts, or as a class when the clone is expanded.

TRBJ2-5	TRBV19	few	-	TGTGCCAGTAGTGTGGGACTTTTACAAGAGACCCAGTACTTC	CASSVGLLQETQYF
TRBJ1-1	TRBV11-2	-	TRBD1	TGTGCCAGCAGCTCCGGAAAAGGACAGGTGTACACTGAAGCTTTCTTT	CASSSGKGQVYTEAFF
TRBJ1-1	TRBV20-1	-	-	TGCAGTGCTAGAGACCCAACAGGGTTGGGCACTGAAGCTTCCTTT	CSARDPTGLGTEASF
TRBJ1-1	TRBV6-2/TRBV6-3	-	TRBD1	TGTGCCGCCAACGGCAACAGGGGAGGGGACACTGAAGCTTTCTTT	CAANGNRGGDTEAFF
TRBJ2-4	TRBV19	-	TRBD2	TGTGCCAGTAGTATAACCGGGGGGTCGGCCAAAAACATTCAGTACTTC	CASSITGGSAKNIQYF
TRBJ2-3	TRBV4-3	-	-	TGCGCCAGCAGCCAAGATAGCACGGGAGAGGGGGCAGATACGCAGTATTTT	CASSQDSTGEGADTQYF
TRBJ2-5	TRBV2	-	TRBD2	TGTGCCAGCAGTGGAACTAGCGCAAAAGAGACCCAGTACTTC	CASSGTSAKETQYF
TRBJ2-3	TRBV7-2	many	-	TGTGCCAGCAGCTTAGCGGGACCCGGGGATACGCAGTATTTT	CASSLAGPGDTQYF
TRBJ2-1	TRBV5-4	-	TRBD2	TGTGCCAGCAGCTCGGGGACTAGCGGGAAATATGAGCAGTTCTTC	CASSSGTSGKYEQFF
TRBJ1-2	TRBV20-1	few	TRBD1	TGCAGTGCCATACCGGTAGGACAGGGGGTTGGCTACACCTTC	CSAIPVGQGVGYTF
TRBJ2-7	TRBV19	few	-	TGTGCCAGTAGCAACCGGCAGGGGAGTTCCTACGAGCAGTACTTC	CASSNRQGSSYEQYF
TRBJ2-1	TRBV11-3	-	TRBD1	TGTGCCAGCAGCTTAGTGGCAGGGGGTGGTGAGCAGTTCTTC	CASSLVAGGGEQFF
TRBJ1-1	TRBV12-3/TRBV12-4	-	TRBD1	TGTGCCAGCAAGCCGGGACAGGGGAACACTGAAGCTTTCTTT	CASKPGQGNTEAFF
TRBJ2-3	TRBV4-1	-	TRBD2	TGCGCCAGCAGCCTTCTAACCCGCGGGGGGTCAGATACGCAGTATTTT	CASSLLTRGGSDTQYF
TRBJ1-5	TRBV20-1	-	-	TGCAGCTTGGTGGGGAATAGCAATCAGCCCCAGCATTTT	CSLVGNSNQPQHF
TRBJ1-5	TRBV7-8	many	TRBD1	TGTGCCAGCAGCCCAGGGGGGGGCGGCAATCAGCCCCAGCATTTT	CASSPGGGGNQPQHF
TRBJ1-2	TRBV7-2	many	TRBD1	TGTGCCAGCAGCCCGGGACAGTATGGCTACACCTTC	CASSPGQYGYTF
TRBJ1-1	TRBV10-3	few	-	TGTGCCATCAGTGCTGCGGGAGGGGTGCTGGGCACTGAAGCTTTCTTT	CAISAAGGVLGTEAFF
TRBJ1-6	TRBV7-2	few	TRBD1	TGTGCCAGCAGCTCCGGACAGGGGGCACCCCTCCACTTT	CASSSGQGAPLHF
TRBJ1-2	TRBV7-4	-	TRBD1	TGTGCCAGCAGCTTAGGTACCGGGACAGGGGATGGCTACACCTTC	CASSLGTGTGDGYTF
TRBJ2-7	TRBV7-2	-	TRBD2	TGTGCCAGCCAGGGACTAGCGGGAACCTACGAGCAGTACTTC	CASQGLAGTYEQYF
TRBJ2-2	TRBV7-6	-	-	TGTGCCAGCAGCTCACCGGGCGGGATGAACACCGGGGAGCTGTTTTTT	CASSSPGGMNTGELFF
TRBJ2-5	TRBV12-3/TRBV12-4	few	-	TGTGCCAGCAGCCAAATAGGGACCCAGTACTTC	CASSQIGTQYF
TRBJ2-7	TRBV27	medium-sized	-	TGTGCCAGCAGTTTAAGTGAGATCTCCTACGAGCAGTACTTC	CASSLSEISYEQYF
TRBJ1-1	TRBV19	-	-	TGTGCCAGTATAATCGCTGCCGGAAGAAACACTGAAGCTTTCTTT	CASIIAAGRNTEAFF
TRBJ1-3	TRBV6-1	few	-	TGTGCCAGCAGTGAAGCGCTCAGCCACTCTGGAAACACCATATATTTT	CASSEALSHSGNTIYF
TRBJ2-5	TRBV5-5	-	-	TGTGCCAGCAGCCCGCGCGGGCGCAGGCGGTTTACGGACGGAGAGACCCAGTACTTC	CASSPRGRRRFTDGETQYF
TRBJ2-3	TRBV6-5	-	-	TGTGCCAGCCGGTTTAGTTTGCCGGATACGCAGTATTTT	CASRFSLPDTQYF
TRBJ1-4	TRBV7-9	-	-	TGTGCCAGCAGGAGGGGTGGAGGTGAAAAACTGTTTTTT	CASRRGGGEKLFF
TRBJ2-1	TRBV6-5	many	TRBD2	TGTGCCAGCAGTTACTTCCGGACTAGCGGGAGGGGCAATGAGCAGTTCTTC	CASSYFRTSGRGNEQFF
TRBJ2-7	TRBV15	many	TRBD1	TGTGCCACCAGCAGAGACGGGACAGGGATCCACGAGCAGTACTTC	CATSRDGTGIHEQYF
TRBJ2-2	TRBV7-8	few	TRBD2	TGTGCCAGCAGCTTTCTAGCGGAGAACACCGGGGAGCTGTTTTTT	CASSFLAENTGELFF
TRBJ2-5	TRBV7-9	-	-	TGTGCCAGCAGCCCACCACTGGGCGGTTCCATTGGGGCCCAGTACTTC	CASSPPLGGSIGAQYF